This T cell receptor (beta chain) appears in the sequencing data of a study of STAT5B mutations in CD4+ large granular lymphocyte leukemia (dated by TCRdb to the early 2020s). Describing the broader study: Among the healthy controls, the CDR3 'QG' motif was associated with a particular HLA allele. TCRbeta repertoires of CD4+ T-cell large granular lymphocyte leukemia patients were compared with those of healthy blood donors. Flow cytometry on FACSCanto II or FACSVerse confirmed that purified fractions exceeded 95% purity among lymphocytes. Study-wide findings and limitations: CD4-sorted patient repertoires appeared more clonal than healthy CD4+ repertoires, and this difference persisted after removing the putative leukemic clones. The data were not HLA-matched, and the relatively small sample size could explain the higher clonality seen in CD4+ compared with CD8+ T-LGLL. Main leukemic clonotypes were private to each patient, although 25% to 30% of the main leukemic clonotypes were found at low frequency in the non-leukemic repertoires of other patients. Enrichment of TRBV06-family usage was observed among the top patient clones (8/27) relative to healthy controls (2/35).

The healthy controls were around 40 blood donors, and the buffy coats of these donors were supplied by the Finnish Red Cross blood service. All TCR-sequenced material derived from peripheral blood: patient blood samples and healthy donor buffy coats. Peripheral blood mononuclear cells were isolated by Ficoll-Hypaque gradient centrifugation. Magnetic purification was used to isolate CD4+ cells from the buffy coats of the healthy controls. Genomic DNA was extracted with the Gentra Puregene Cell and Tissue kit and quantified on a Qubit 2.0 fluorometer. A note on this clone: The target of this receptor is not known. Nothing much larger sits one base from this clone, and base qualities are not available.

V and J lose 2 bases and 0 bases, and a span of 14 bases separates them. Spanning cysteine to phenylalanine, the CDR3 consists of 16 amino acids. Just CDR3 DNA is preserved here, 48 bases in frame from base 1. CDR1 GTSNPN and CDR2 SVGIG are derived from the germline V gene (reference sequence). TCRbeta rearrangements were sequenced from genomic DNA using the immunoSEQ assay at survey resolution. Turning to the authors' computational methods: In the TCR sequencing data, the lowest productive clonotype frequency that could be detected was 2.59 x 10-5. Only productive TCRbeta rearrangements, meaning sequences that were complete and in-frame, were kept for the analyses. Clonality for each sample was calculated as Simpson clonality in the immunoSEQ Analyzer version 3.0. Clones were binned by frequency as very rare, small, medium, large (1-20%) or hyperexpanded (>20%). Generation probabilities were estimated with OLGA 1.2.3, V-gene circos plots were generated with VDJtools, specificities were searched for in VDJdb, and CDR3 motifs were identified with GLIPH. Entries here come from immuneACCESS through TCRdb and include only in-frame sequences with V and J called. Some clones fail to appear in such tables; in the studies checked, an unresolved V gene covers under half of the shortfall, and the cause of the remainder is unknown. V, J and clone size are those of that table, while D and trimming were read from the DNA. The table for this sample lists approximately 28,000 clones; less than 90% of them were counted only once. Over 0.4% of the sample is in the top ten clones.

The TCR originated in a human donor in good health. Sequencing was carried out using CD4+ T cells from blood buffy coats. The sequence links TRBV30 to TRBJ1-5; TRBD1 is a possible D gene, resting on 6 matching bases. The CDR3 amino acid sequence is: CAWSRWTADSNQPQHF. The DNA sequence is TGTGCCTGGAGTAGGTGGACAGCCGATAGCAATCAGCCCCAGCATTTT. The variable domain in full, with residues beyond the CDR3 obtained from the reference TRBV30 and TRBJ1-5 genes, is SQTIHQWPATLVQPVGSPLSLECTVEGTSNPNLYWYRQAAGRGLQLLFYSVGIGQISSEVPQNLSASRPQDRQFILSSKKLLLSDSGFYLCAWSRWTADSNQPQHFGDGTRLSIL.